The 16 T cell receptor beta chains presented below share a single source sample, sequenced in a study of T cell responses to AZD1222 COVID-19 vaccine. Profiling relied on immunoSEQ multiplex PCR, and the TCRdb table lists in-frame clones only, not all of them. The repertoire consists of more than 140,000 clones, with under 95% occurring once and the leading ten covering roughly 5%. Sample: peripheral blood, taken on day 0 of AZD1222 vaccination. These receptors originate from an adult in good health.

The J gene is TRBJ2-3, the V gene TRBV28, with TRBD2 as a possible D gene (6 bases). Germline V gene sequence: CDR1 MDHEN, CDR2 SYDVKM. There are 17 residues in the CDR3. The V gene lost 6 bases and the J gene lost 2 bases, with 21 bases spanning the gap. The CDR3 DNA reads TGTGCCAGCAGCGGAACTTTGGGGGAGGCTGCCACAGATACGCAGTATTTT. It yields the protein CASSGTLGEAATDTQYF.

The rearrangement joins TRBV7-6 to TRBJ2-7; 7 bases map to TRBD1. Germline V CDR1 and CDR2: SGHVS, FNYEAQ. J gave up 2 bases and V 3 bases, and 1 base lay outside the gene matches. CDR3 size: 13 residues. The CDR3 sequence is CASSLGTAYEQYF. CDR3 in DNA: TGTGCCAGCAGCTTGGGGACAGCCTACGAGCAGTACTTC.

The V gene is TRBV29-1, the J gene TRBJ1-3; D remains unclear. Germline V gene lookup returns CDR1 SQVTM and CDR2 ANQGSEA. V shed 7 bases and J shed 4 bases, with 14 bases lying between them. This CDR3 comprises 13 residues. In DNA form, the CDR3 reads TGCAGCGCCCGGGGTTCGATGGGAAACACCATATATTTT. It specifies CSARGSMGNTIYF.

The chain is built from TRBV5-1 and TRBJ2-7, with 10 positions matching TRBD2. The CDR3 spans 14 residues. The germline CDR1 and CDR2 sequences are SGHRS and YFSETQ. After removal of 4 bases from V and 5 bases from J, the junction contained 6 bases not matched to a gene. The CDR3 region has the DNA TGCGCCAGCAGCACCGGGACTAGCGTTGACGAGCAGTACTTC. Its translation: CASSTGTSVDEQYF.

The CDR3 nucleotides are TGCGCCAGCAGCCACCAGGGAGGAGAGGGCTACACCTTC. It codes for CASSHQGGEGYTF. This chain joins TRBV4-3 and TRBJ1-2; perhaps TRBD1 as D (5 bases). This CDR3 region has 13 residues. Germline loops: CDR1 LGHNA, CDR2 YSLEER. Trimming removed 3 bases from V and 8 bases from J, with 13 bases in between.

This clone was seen a handful of times. This chain joins TRBV5-1 and TRBJ1-4; D remains ambiguous. Germline V gene sequence: CDR1 SGHRS, CDR2 YFSETQ. The CDR3 contains 14 residues. Trimming left V 7 bases short and J 0 bases short, with 10 bases between. As DNA, the CDR3 is TGCGCCAGCTCTCAGACTGCAACTAATGAAAAACTGTTTTTT. Translating it yields CASSQTATNEKLFF.

V gene TRBV7-2 combines with J gene TRBJ2-2; D is undetermined. V lost 3 bases to trimming and J lost 0 bases, with 8 bases between them. CDR1 is SGHTA, CDR2 FQGNSA, per germline. This CDR3 spans 15 amino acids. The CDR3 here is CASSFRRANTGELFF. CDR3 bases: TGTGCCAGCAGCTTTCGAAGAGCGAACACCGGGGAGCTGTTTTTT.

The chain employs TRBV18 and TRBJ2-3, with 10 bases fitting TRBD2. With 2 bases clipped from V and 1 base from J, the junction kept 3 bases outside the gene matches. The CDR3 contains 16 residues. CDR1 KGHSH and CDR2 LQKENI come from the germline V gene. The CDR3 DNA reads as TGTGCCAGCTCACCAACCGGGACTAGCGGCACAGATACGCAGTATTTT. Its protein product is CASSPTGTSGTDTQYF.

The rearrangement uses TRBV27 and TRBJ1-6; no clear D. V was trimmed by 5 bases and J by 6 bases, leaving 17 bases between them. The CDR3 has 16 amino acids. Looked up from germline, CDR1 is MNHEY and CDR2 is SMNVEV (reference sequence). CDR3 nucleotides: TGTGCCAGCAGTCTTAGGGCAGTCCCTTCTAATTCACCCCTCCACTTT. It specifies CASSLRAVPSNSPLHF.

V and J are TRBV2 and TRBJ2-4, with 7 bases that match TRBD2. This CDR3 spans 14 amino acids. The trim removed 4 bases at V and 10 bases at J, leaving 10 bases unmatched. Germline values: CDR1 SNHLY, CDR2 FYNNEI. CDR3 coding DNA: TGTGCCAGCAGTGGGGTCTTGGGCGGGAGTATTCAGTACTTC. Translating it yields CASSGVLGGSIQYF.

V and J are TRBV9 and TRBJ1-2, with D possibly matching TRBD1 (6 bases). The germline V gene has CDR1 SGDLS and CDR2 YYNGEE. Trimming removed 4 bases at V and 6 bases at J, with 22 bases between. There are 16 residues in the CDR3. DNA for the CDR3: TGTGCCAGCAGCTCTTCGCTGCGAGGGGGGGTGAATGGCTACACCTTC. Amino acid sequence: CASSSSLRGGVNGYTF. Full variable domain (missing parts from reference TRBV9 and TRBJ1-2): DSGVTQTPKHLITATGQRVTLRCSPRSGDLSVYWYQQSLDQGLQFLIQYYNGEERAKGNILERFSAQQFPDLHSELNLSSLELGDSALYFCASSSSLRGGVNGYTFGSGTRLTVV.

A note on this clone: The same CDR3 also results from other DNA sequences found in this sample. CDR3 sequence reads: CASSPGQGYGYTF. The CDR3 nucleotides read TGCGCCAGCAGCCCGGGACAGGGCTATGGCTACACCTTC. The J gene is TRBJ1-2, the V gene TRBV5-1; 9 nucleotides align to TRBD1. CDR1 SGHRS and CDR2 YFSETQ come from the germline V gene. V dropped 4 bases and J dropped 4; count of bases not matched to a gene: 2. CDR3 length: 13 residues.

This rearrangement joins TRBV5-1 to TRBJ1-2; 7 positions match TRBD1. The CDR3 consists of 14 residues. In germline, CDR1 is SGHRS, CDR2 YFSETQ. V lost 0 bases and J lost 4; bases outside the gene matches: 3. DNA for the CDR3: TGCGCCAGCAGCTTGGACAGGGGAACCTATGGCTACACCTTC. This encodes CASSLDRGTYGYTF.

The chain couples TRBV9 to TRBJ2-3; 8 nucleotides agree with TRBD2. This CDR3 has 16 amino acids. J gave up 0 bases and V 3 bases, and 6 bases lay outside the gene matches. Germline-derived CDR1 and CDR2 are SGDLS and YYNGEE. CDR3 region: CASSARTSPSTDTQYF. CDR3 in DNA: TGTGCCAGCAGCGCCCGGACTAGCCCTAGCACAGATACGCAGTATTTT.

The chain has TRBV7-2 and TRBJ2-1; D gene uncertain. Germline assignment: CDR1 SGHTA and CDR2 FQGNSA. The V end was cut by 3 bases, the J end by 0 bases, with 12 bases between. The CDR3 extends over 16 amino acids. CDR3 nucleotide sequence: TGTGCCAGCAGCTTCCCCCTCGGGCCCTCCTACAATGAGCAGTTCTTC. This codes for CASSFPLGPSYNEQFF.

V usage is TRBV7-2 and J usage is TRBJ2-6, with D possibly being TRBD2 (7 bases). Germline CDR1 reads SGHTA; CDR2 reads FQGNSA. This CDR3 has 16 amino acids. With 4 bases removed from V and 2 bases from J, the gap between germline ends came to 12 bases. The CDR3 DNA follows: TGTGCCAGCAGCTACAGGGAGGGGGCTGGGGCCAACGTCCTGACTTTC. Translating gives CASSYREGAGANVLTF.